The 23 T cell receptor beta chains below come from one sample, sequenced in a study of shared clonotypes between healthy human individuals. Produced via immunoSEQ multiplex PCR; TCRdb's table is partial and in-frame only. There are about 1 million clones in the sample; around 74% occur only once, and 1.4% lies in the top ten. Material for sequencing was memory CD4+ T cells sorted from blood. Subset noted: CD45RA-negative fraction. Source of these receptors: a man aged 18-30 years in good health.

This chain uses TRBV11-3 with TRBJ2-3; TRBD2 is a possible D gene (5 bases). CDR3 length: 13 amino acids. The V and J ends lost 4 bases and 4 bases respectively, with 9 bases between them. Germline-derived CDR1 and CDR2 are SGHNT and YENEEA. The CDR3 bases are TGTGCCAGCAGCTCCCGGACTTCAGATACGCAGTATTTT. Translated: CASSSRTSDTQYF.

The chain has TRBV5-1 and TRBJ2-2; 9 bases are a match to TRBD1. Germline CDR1 and CDR2: SGHRS and YFSETQ. This CDR3 has 15 residues. With 0 bases clipped from V and 7 bases from J, the junction kept 4 bases outside the gene matches. The CDR3 spells CASSLATGGNGELFF. The CDR3 DNA reads as TGCGCCAGCAGCTTGGCGACAGGGGGAAACGGGGAGCTGTTTTTT. Looking up the rest from reference TRBV5-1 and TRBJ2-2 gives the full variable domain: KAGVTQTPRYLIKTRGQQVTLSCSPISGHRSVSWYQQTPGQGLQFLFEYFSETQRNKGNFPGRFSGRQFSNSRSEMNVSTLELGDSALYLCASSLATGGNGELFFGEGSRLTVL.

The rearrangement uses TRBV19 and TRBJ1-6; D is uncertain. CDR1 is LNHDA, CDR2 SQIVND, per germline (reference sequence). There are 15 residues in the CDR3. The V end lost 3 bases, the J end lost 7 bases, and 13 bases lay between the germline ends. The CDR3 DNA reads TGTGCCAGTAGTATCTCAGAGGATCGAAATTCACCCCTCCACTTT. It is translated as CASSISEDRNSPLHF.

Comments on this clone: This sample includes further DNA sequences coding for the same CDR3. The V gene is TRBV5-1, the J gene TRBJ2-7, with D unresolved. Trimming left V 0 bases short and J 2 bases short, with 3 bases between. CDR1 SGHRS and CDR2 YFSETQ come from the germline V gene. CDR3 size: 12 residues. The CDR3: CASSLGAYEQYF. As DNA, the CDR3 is TGCGCCAGCAGCTTGGGTGCCTACGAGCAGTACTTC.

The rearrangement uses TRBV9 and TRBJ2-2, with TRBD2 matching over 9 bases. Germline V lookup: CDR1 SGDLS, CDR2 YYNGEE. V shed 4 bases and J 3 bases; nucleotides not matched to a gene: 10. This CDR3 has 17 residues. CDR3: CASSPTPAGGYTGELFF. In nucleotides, the CDR3 is TGTGCCAGCAGCCCCACCCCAGCGGGAGGATACACCGGGGAGCTGTTTTTT. The variable domain in full, completed from reference TRBV9 and TRBJ2-2, reads DSGVTQTPKHLITATGQRVTLRCSPRSGDLSVYWYQQSLDQGLQFLIQYYNGEERAKGNILERFSAQQFPDLHSELNLSSLELGDSALYFCASSPTPAGGYTGELFFGEGSRLTVL.

The chain has TRBV9 and TRBJ1-3; D possibly corresponds to TRBD1 (5 bases). This CDR3 is 16 amino acids long. Trimming removed 4 bases at V and 1 base at J, with 15 bases between. Germline V gene data show CDR1 as SGDLS and CDR2 as YYNGEE. The CDR3 DNA follows: TGTGCCAGCAGCCCACGTCTAGGGGCGTCTGGAAACACCATATATTTT. This gives the protein CASSPRLGASGNTIYF.

This clone was detected a few times. The J gene is TRBJ2-7, the V gene TRBV7-8, with D possibly being TRBD1 (6 bases). Per germline, CDR1 SGHVS and CDR2 FQNEAQ. This CDR3 has 14 residues. V was clipped by 5 bases and J by 0 bases, with 11 bases between them. This chain's CDR3 is CASSPRDTSYEQYF. The CDR3 DNA sequence: TGTGCCAGCAGCCCCCGGGACACCTCCTACGAGCAGTACTTC. Full variable domain (missing parts from reference TRBV7-8 and TRBJ2-7): GAGVSQSPRYKVAKRGQDVALRCDPISGHVSLFWYQQALGQGPEFLTYFQNEAQLDKSGLPSDRFFAERPEGSVSTLKIQRTQQEDSAVYLCASSPRDTSYEQYFGPGTRLTVT.

The rearrangement links TRBV5-1 to TRBJ1-1, with D possibly TRBD1 on 5 matching bases. Germline V gene data show CDR1 as SGHRS and CDR2 as YFSETQ. V lost 5 bases and J 1 base, leaving 9 bases between the germline ends. CDR3 size: 13 residues. CDR3 DNA sequence: TGCGCCAGCAGATCCGGACAGAACACTGAAGCTTTCTTT. This codes for CASRSGQNTEAFF. The full variable domain, completed using reference TRBV5-1 and TRBJ1-1, is KAGVTQTPRYLIKTRGQQVTLSCSPISGHRSVSWYQQTPGQGLQFLFEYFSETQRNKGNFPGRFSGRQFSNSRSEMNVSTLELGDSALYLCASRSGQNTEAFFGQGTRLTVV.

The chain couples TRBV11-2 to TRBJ2-5; D ambiguous. There are 12 residues in the CDR3. Germline V CDR1 and CDR2: SGHAT, FQNNGV. Between the trimmed V and J ends, which lost 3 bases and 5 bases, there was a span of 7 bases. In DNA, the CDR3 is TGTGCCAGCAGCTTTAATTGGGAGACCCAGTACTTC. Protein sequence: CASSFNWETQYF.

This clone was counted a few times. Other DNA sequences from this sample encode an identical CDR3 as well. The chain carries TRBV18 and TRBJ2-2; D possibly corresponds to TRBD2 (5 bases). Trimming removed 6 bases at V and 0 bases at J, with 11 bases between. The length of the CDR3 is 15 residues. Germline V gene lookup returns CDR1 KGHSH and CDR2 LQKENI. The CDR3 region is CASSPGNTNTGELFF. The CDR3 coding sequence is TGTGCCAGCTCCCCGGGGAATACGAACACCGGGGAGCTGTTTTTT.

The chain has TRBV19 and TRBJ1-5; D not certain. CDR1 and CDR2 from the germline V gene are LNHDA and SQIVND (reference sequence). This CDR3 contains 14 residues. V shed 6 bases and J shed 0 bases, with 9 bases lying between them. In DNA, the CDR3 is TGTGCCAGTAGACACGAGTATAGCAATCAGCCCCAGCATTTT. Translated, it gives CASRHEYSNQPQHF.

Points on this clone: At one end the junction does not follow the germline gene, possibly because of a read error. The chain couples TRBV7-9 to TRBJ2-1; D may be TRBD1 (5 bases). Germline V gives CDR1 SEHNR, CDR2 FQNEAQ (reference sequence). This CDR3 spans 13 amino acids. The chain's CDR3 is CACRQKKGEREFF. In DNA form, the CDR3 reads TGTGCCTGCAGACAGAAAAAAGGGGAAAGGGAGTTCTTC. Together with reference TRBV7-9 and TRBJ2-1, the CDR3 gives the full variable domain: DTGVSQNPRHKITKRGQNVTFRCDPISEHNRLYWYRQTLGQGPEFLTYFQNEAQLEKSRLLSDRFSAERPKGSFSTLEIQRTEQGDSAMYLCACRQKKGEREFFGPGTRLTVL.

The rearrangement uses TRBV6-5 and TRBJ1-3; 7 bases are shared with TRBD1. Germline V gene data show CDR1 as MNHEY and CDR2 as SVGAGI. V lost 2 bases to trimming and J lost 3 bases; unmatched junction nucleotides: 4. The length of the CDR3 is 15 residues. The CDR3 here is CASSYGGGYGNTIYF. The CDR3 DNA is TGTGCCAGCAGTTACGGAGGGGGCTATGGAAACACCATATATTTT.

This chain links TRBV10-1 with TRBJ2-3; perhaps D is TRBD1 or TRBD2 (5 bases each). This CDR3 has 12 amino acids. V lost 10 bases, J lost 2 bases, and 10 bases lay in between. Looked up from germline, CDR1 is WNHNN and CDR2 is SYGVQD (reference sequence). The CDR3 protein is CATRDLTDTQYF. The CDR3 nucleotides are TGCGCCACCCGGGACCTCACAGATACGCAGTATTTT.

The genes are TRBV5-6 and TRBJ2-5; 9 bases agree with TRBD1. After removal of 4 bases from V and 5 bases from J, the junction contained 6 bases not matched to a gene. CDR3 length equals 14 residues. Looked up from germline, CDR1 is SGHDT and CDR2 is YYEEEE. CDR3 DNA sequence: TGTGCCAGCAGCCCTACAGGGGGCTGGGAGACCCAGTACTTC. This sequence encodes CASSPTGGWETQYF.

This chain connects TRBV10-3 to TRBJ2-5, with 13 bases that match TRBD2. V shed 8 bases, J shed 2 bases, and the junction held 2 bases outside the gene matches. This CDR3 comprises 14 residues. The germline CDR1 and CDR2 sequences are ENHRY and SYGVKD. The CDR3 sequence: CAIGGLAGQETQYF. The CDR3 bases are TGTGCCATCGGGGGACTAGCGGGGCAAGAGACCCAGTACTTC.

This clone was observed once. V is TRBV11-2 and J is TRBJ1-1; D is undetermined. The germline CDR1 and CDR2 sequences are SGHAT and FQNNGV. V was clipped by 6 bases and J by 7 bases, with 12 bases between them. This CDR3 is 12 amino acids long. The CDR3 region is CASSSNSNEAFF. CDR3 sequence (DNA): TGTGCCAGCAGTTCAAACAGTAATGAAGCTTTCTTT. Full variable domain (rest looked up from reference TRBV11-2 and TRBJ1-1): EAGVAQSPRYKIIEKRQSVAFWCNPISGHATLYWYQQILGQGPKLLIQFQNNGVVDDSQLPKDRFSAERLKGVDSTLKIQPAKLEDSAVYLCASSSNSNEAFFGQGTRLTVV.

Only one count was recorded for this clone. This chain joins TRBV19 and TRBJ2-7, with a tentative D call TRBD2 (6 bases). Germline V gene data show CDR1 as LNHDA and CDR2 as SQIVND (reference sequence). This CDR3 contains 15 residues. V lost 5 bases and J 0 bases, leaving 14 bases between the germline ends. CDR3 residues: CASSARGGLSYEQYF. Here the CDR3 DNA reads TGTGCCAGTAGTGCCCGGGGAGGTCTCTCCTACGAGCAGTACTTC.

This clone appeared a few times. The rearrangement joins TRBV11-2 to TRBJ2-5, with 11 bases lining up with TRBD2. The junction had 11 bases not matched to a gene; V was cut back by 6 bases and J by 5 bases. Germline loops: CDR1 SGHAT, CDR2 FQNNGV. This CDR3 comprises 16 residues. The DNA for the CDR3 is TGTGCCAGCAGTCCCCGGGGACTAGCGGTTGTCGAGACCCAGTACTTC. This translates into CASSPRGLAVVETQYF.

This clone was counted only a few times. The gene calls are TRBV28 and TRBJ1-1; 7 bases match TRBD1. The V and J ends lost 5 bases and 0 bases, in that order; junction bases with no gene match: 6. CDR1 MDHEN and CDR2 SYDVKM come from the germline V gene. The CDR3 has 15 amino acids. The CDR3 is CASSGGTALNTEAFF. The CDR3 bases are TGTGCCAGCAGTGGGGGGACAGCCCTGAACACTGAAGCTTTCTTT.

The V and J genes are TRBV6-6 and TRBJ1-2, with a weak D call TRBD1 (6 bases). Germline lookup yields CDR1 MNHNY and CDR2 SVGAGI (reference sequence). Trimming shortened V by 5 bases and J by 5 bases, and 15 bases separated the two germline ends. This CDR3 region has 14 residues. CDR3 in amino acids: CASSTFPTGYGYTF. The CDR3 DNA reads as TGTGCCAGCAGTACATTCCCCACAGGGTATGGCTACACCTTC.

The rearrangement joins TRBV30 to TRBJ1-6, with D possibly being TRBD1 (5 bases). There are 15 residues in the CDR3. The V end was cut by 2 bases, the J end by 10 bases, with 18 bases between. CDR1 is GTSNPN and CDR2 is SVGIG in the germline V gene (reference sequence). The DNA for the CDR3 is TGTGCCTGGAGTCCCACTTTCCGGGACGGGTCACCCCTCCACTTT. This translates into CAWSPTFRDGSPLHF.

The chain has TRBV30 and TRBJ2-7; D might be TRBD1 (5 bases). CDR1 and CDR2 from the germline V gene are GTSNPN and SVGIG (reference sequence). With 1 base removed from V and 1 base from J, the gap between germline ends came to 8 bases. CDR3 length equals 13 residues. CDR3 protein: CAWSAGFSYEQYF. The CDR3 DNA is TGTGCCTGGAGTGCAGGGTTTTCCTACGAGCAGTACTTC.